The clone carrying this T cell receptor (beta chain) was counted a single time. What it binds is not known. V trimming: 2 bases; J trimming: 8 bases; junction bases outside the gene matches: 16. Germline CDR1 WNHNN, CDR2 SYGVQD (reference sequence). The CDR3 is 18 residues long. These data come from a study of long-term antiretroviral therapy in people with HIV. Study-wide points: HIV repertoires showed narrower CDR3 length ranges than controls. Diversity rose after ART but stayed below transplant donor controls.

The assay, immunoSEQ v3.0, was run at survey level. Generated by immunoSEQ multiplex PCR, the TCRdb table keeps only in-frame clones and is missing some. The sample has about 14,000 clones; approximately 73% are singletons. Every specimen held between roughly 0.85-11 million cryopreserved PBMC. These were thawed and washed before DNA extraction. The rearrangement links TRBV10-1 to TRBJ2-1, with 9 bases identical to TRBD2. The sample here was unsorted PBMCs, taken 3.1 years after starting antiretroviral therapy. This TCR was recovered from a man aged 35 to 55 with HIV. CDR3 nucleotide sequence: TGCGCCAGCAGTGAGGCTAGCGGGGCGGCGGGAAGATCTGATGAGCAGTTCTTC. Translated, it gives CASSEASGAAGRSDEQFF.